The 27 T cell receptor beta chains presented below share a single source sample, sequenced in a study of blood T cell repertoires in COVID-19. The protocol was immunoSEQ multiplex PCR, while the TCRdb copy is restricted to in-frame clones and leaves out a portion. There are about 360,000 clones in the sample; about 86% occur only once, and less than 9% lies in the top ten. Sequencing was performed on peripheral blood. These receptor sequences come from a woman aged 55 to 70 with COVID-19, enrolled during active disease.

The CDR3 bases are TGTGCCAGCAGTCCAGTTAGCGGGGGGGCCGAAGCGAATGAGCAGTTCTTC. It codes for CASSPVSGGAEANEQFF. V gene TRBV4-2 combines with J gene TRBJ2-1; 11 bases agree with TRBD2. This CDR3 region has 17 residues. Germline loops: CDR1 LGHNA, CDR2 YNFKEQ. The ends lost 6 bases at V and 7 bases at J; junction bases unmatched: 14.

The chain has TRBV5-1 and TRBJ2-5; 10 bases match TRBD2. J lost 5 bases, V lost 3 bases, and 7 bases had no gene match. The germline V gene encodes CDR1 SGHRS and CDR2 YFSETQ. The CDR3 extends over 15 amino acids. The CDR3 loop reads CASSSATSGVETQYF. The CDR3 DNA follows: TGCGCCAGCAGCTCCGCTACTAGCGGGGTGGAGACCCAGTACTTC.

The chain combines TRBV3-1 (or the pseudogene TRBV3-2) with TRBJ2-7; TRBD2 aligns across 10 bases. Germline loops: CDR1 LGHDT, CDR2 YNNKEL (reference sequence). J gave up 2 bases and V 7 bases, and 11 bases lay outside the gene matches. The length of the CDR3 is 16 residues. CDR3 protein: CASTTSGGAGTYEQYF. Here the CDR3 DNA reads TGTGCCAGCACGACAAGCGGGGGGGCTGGAACCTACGAGCAGTACTTC.

The rearrangement uses TRBV4-2 and TRBJ2-6, with D maybe TRBD1 (6 bases). Trimming cost V 4 bases and J 4 bases, with 23 bases left between them. Germline values: CDR1 LGHNA, CDR2 YNFKEQ. The CDR3 is 19 amino acids. The CDR3 region is CASSLTQTGSARGANVLTF. CDR3 bases: TGTGCCAGCAGCCTTACCCAGACAGGCAGCGCGCGGGGGGCCAACGTCCTGACTTTC.

The V and J genes are TRBV10-2 and TRBJ2-5; 8 bases map to TRBD1. The germline CDR1 and CDR2 sequences are WSHSY and SAAADI. Germline trimming cut 5 bases from V and 2 bases from J; bases unmatched to any gene: 7. This CDR3 comprises 15 residues. CDR3 sequence (DNA): TGCGCCAGCAGTATTCGAGGACAGGGACAAGAGACCCAGTACTTC. Amino acid sequence: CASSIRGQGQETQYF.

This chain joins TRBV6-2 or TRBV6-3 and TRBJ1-1; D gene uncertain. Between the trimmed V and J ends, which lost 2 bases and 8 bases, there was a span of 6 bases. CDR1 is MNHEY, CDR2 SVGEGT, per germline. This CDR3 contains 11 residues. The CDR3 is CASSYSQEAFF. The CDR3 DNA follows: TGTGCCAGCAGTTACAGTCAGGAAGCTTTCTTT.

The CDR3 DNA follows: TGTGCCAGCAGTGGGGACAGGGGGCCGGTGGGGACCCAGTACTTC. Translated, it gives CASSGDRGPVGTQYF. V and J are TRBV2 and TRBJ2-5; 12 positions agree with TRBD1. The CDR3 has 15 amino acids. Trimming cost V 4 bases and J 7 bases; bases outside gene matches: 7. Germline CDR1 and CDR2: SNHLY and FYNNEI.

The rearrangement links TRBV2 to TRBJ1-1; 9 nucleotides agree with TRBD1. Trimming at V came to 4 bases and at J to 5 bases, leaving 8 bases not matched to a gene. The CDR3 covers 15 residues. CDR1 SNHLY and CDR2 FYNNEI come from the germline V gene. The CDR3 reads CASSARDRAGTEAFF. The CDR3 bases are TGTGCCAGCAGTGCCCGGGACAGGGCTGGAACTGAAGCTTTCTTT.

This sequence joins TRBV5-8 and TRBJ1-5, with TRBD1 matching 7 bases. The CDR3 has 15 residues. CDR1 and CDR2 from the germline V gene are SGHTS and YDEGEE. V shed 4 bases, J shed 0 bases, and the junction held 4 bases outside the gene matches. CDR3 DNA sequence: TGTGCCAGCAGCCCACAGGGGTATAGCAATCAGCCCCAGCATTTT. Its translation: CASSPQGYSNQPQHF. The full variable domain, completed using reference TRBV5-8 and TRBJ1-5, is EAGVTQSPTHLIKTRGQQATLRCSPISGHTSVYWYQQALGLGLQFLLWYDEGEERNRGNFPPRFSGRQFPNYSSELNVNALELEDSALYLCASSPQGYSNQPQHFGDGTRLSIL.

The gene calls are TRBV5-4 and TRBJ2-1, with 9 bases matching TRBD2. Germline trimming cut 3 bases from V and 6 bases from J; bases unmatched to any gene: 19. Germline CDR1 is SGHNT and CDR2 is YYREEE (reference sequence). CDR3 length equals 19 residues. In DNA, the CDR3 is TGTGCCAGCAGCTCCGATGAACCCATGGCGGGGGGGCCAGGCAATGAGCAGTTCTTC. Its translation: CASSSDEPMAGGPGNEQFF. Together with reference TRBV5-4 and TRBJ2-1, the CDR3 gives the full variable domain: ETGVTQSPTHLIKTRGQQVTLRCSSQSGHNTVSWYQQALGQGPQFIFQYYREEENGRGNFPPRFSGLQFPNYSSELNVNALELDDSALYLCASSSDEPMAGGPGNEQFFGPGTRLTVL.

The V call is TRBV10-2, the J call TRBJ2-2; TRBD2 matches 9 bases. This CDR3 has 14 amino acids. After removal of 10 bases from V and 6 bases from J, the junction contained 9 bases not matched to a gene. Germline-derived CDR1 and CDR2 are WSHSY and SAAADI. The CDR3 bases are TGCGCCACCCCCGGGACTAGCAACCCCGGGGAGCTGTTTTTT. Translation: CATPGTSNPGELFF.

The chain links TRBV5-3 to TRBJ1-4, with D unclear. TRBV5-3 is designated an ORF whose function remains uncertain. The V end was cut by 3 bases, the J end by 0 bases, with 9 bases between. This CDR3 has 15 residues. The CDR3 bases are TGTGCCAGAAGCTCCAACCGCGCAACTAATGAAAAACTGTTTTTT. The encoded protein is CARSSNRATNEKLFF.

V is TRBV4-1 and J is TRBJ2-3; D might be TRBD2 (6 bases). CDR3 size: 17 residues. Germline V lookup: CDR1 MGHRA, CDR2 YSYEKL. V dropped 2 bases and J dropped 6 bases, with 21 bases sitting between them. The CDR3 loop reads CASSQRAGTRIGDTQYF. The CDR3 bases are TGCGCCAGCAGCCAAAGGGCCGGGACTCGTATCGGGGATACGCAGTATTTT.

V is TRBV7-8 and J is TRBJ2-3; no definite D call. Trimming removed 1 base at V and 0 bases at J, with 11 bases between. Germline CDR1 is SGHVS and CDR2 is FQNEAQ. This CDR3 is 16 amino acids long. This CDR3 is CASSLGAGLSTDTQYF. CDR3 DNA sequence: TGTGCCAGCAGCTTAGGTGCTGGGCTCAGCACAGATACGCAGTATTTT.

J is TRBJ1-5 and V is TRBV12-2. TRBV12-2 is flagged as a pseudogene. The CDR3 loop spans 17 amino acids. For the CDR3, the DNA is TGTGCAAGTCGCCCGGGGGGAGAGGACCCCCCCAATCAGCCCCAGCATTTT. It specifies CASRPGGEDPPNQPQHF.

The CDR3 sequence is CASSVAGGGPTDTQYF. CDR3 in DNA: TGTGCCAGCAGCGTAGCGGGGGGAGGTCCCACAGATACGCAGTATTTT. This chain connects TRBV9 to TRBJ2-3, with TRBD2 matching over 7 bases. Germline V CDR1 and CDR2: SGDLS, YYNGEE. The CDR3 contains 16 residues. After removal of 0 bases from V and 2 bases from J, the junction contained 6 bases not matched to a gene.

This chain joins TRBV4-3 and TRBJ1-4; no clear D gene. The CDR3 is made up of 15 amino acids. Trimming took 2 bases from V and 0 from J, leaving 7 bases between them. CDR1 is LGHNA, CDR2 YSLEER, per germline. The CDR3 DNA reads TGCGCCAGCAGCCAAATTTCAGCAACTAATGAAAAACTGTTTTTT. It translates to CASSQISATNEKLFF.

The V gene is TRBV7-8, the J gene TRBJ1-2; 10 bases map to TRBD1. The CDR3 consists of 17 residues. Trimming removed 5 bases from V and 1 base from J; junction bases left unmatched: 10. The V gene's germline CDR1 is SGHVS and CDR2 FQNEAQ. The CDR3 region is CASSARQGAFGNYGYTF. As DNA, the CDR3 is TGTGCCAGCAGCGCCCGACAGGGGGCTTTTGGTAACTATGGCTACACCTTC.

The chain is built from TRBV4-1 and TRBJ2-1; tentatively, D is TRBD1 (5 bases). This CDR3 is 15 amino acids long. Trimming removed 4 bases at V and 4 bases at J, with 14 bases between. The germline V gene has CDR1 MGHRA and CDR2 YSYEKL. The CDR3 sequence: CASSPLGADYNEQFF. CDR3 bases: TGCGCCAGCAGCCCTTTAGGGGCAGATTACAATGAGCAGTTCTTC.

The rearrangement links TRBV4-3 to TRBJ1-4; no reliable D call. V was trimmed by 0 bases and J by 8 bases, leaving 16 bases between them. CDR1 is LGHNA, CDR2 YSLEER, per germline. The CDR3 extends over 16 amino acids. CDR3 DNA sequence: TGCGCCAGCAGCCAAGATGGCCCCACCCGGCGGGAAAAACTGTTTTTT. Translated: CASSQDGPTRREKLFF.

The DNA of the CDR3 is TGCGCCAGCAGGCAGGAGGGCTCCTACGAGCAGTACTTC. Its protein product is CASRQEGSYEQYF. The chain employs TRBV5-1 and TRBJ2-7, with TRBD2 as a possible D gene (6 bases). V was clipped by 5 bases and J by 0 bases, with 9 bases between them. This CDR3 comprises 13 residues. Germline V gene sequence: CDR1 SGHRS, CDR2 YFSETQ.

V gene TRBV6-1 combines with J gene TRBJ2-7; D call uncertain. The ends were cut back, 3 bases at V and 4 bases at J, with 13 bases in the middle. Germline CDR1 MNHNS, CDR2 SASEGT. The CDR3 length is 14 residues. The CDR3 region has the DNA TGTGCCAGCAGTGAGGCCGCTACAGTGTACGAGCAGTACTTC. It yields the protein CASSEAATVYEQYF.

The gene calls are TRBV29-1 and TRBJ1-1, with 7 bases identical to TRBD1. The germline gives CDR1 SQVTM, CDR2 ANQGSEA. V was pared by 7 bases and J by 8 bases, with 7 bases of the junction left unmatched. The CDR3 runs to 11 residues. CDR3 sequence (DNA): TGCAGCGCCTACAGGGGCGGCGAAGCTTTCTTT. Translation gives CSAYRGGEAFF.

This clone was recorded a few times. This chain links TRBV10-3 with TRBJ1-5; TRBD1 agrees at 7 bases. The CDR3 contains 13 residues. Trimming at V came to 8 bases and at J to 5 bases, leaving 6 bases not matched to a gene. Germline V gene data show CDR1 as ENHRY and CDR2 as SYGVKD. CDR3 sequence (DNA): TGTGCCATCGCACAGGGGAAGGATCAGCCCCAGCATTTT. Translation gives CAIAQGKDQPQHF.

J is TRBJ2-7 and V is TRBV9, with D perhaps TRBD1 (7 bases). Per the germline V gene, CDR1 is SGDLS and CDR2 is YYNGEE. The CDR3 is 15 residues long. The germline V and J ends were trimmed by 4 bases and 2 bases, with 16 bases remaining between them. In DNA, the CDR3 is TGTGCCAGCAGCCCCCGGGGGACAGCGGCCTACGAGCAGTACTTC. Protein: CASSPRGTAAYEQYF.

The chain couples TRBV2 to TRBJ2-2; 8 nucleotides align to TRBD1. In germline, CDR1 is SNHLY, CDR2 FYNNEI. Germline trimming cut 6 bases from V and 2 bases from J; bases unmatched to any gene: 14. The CDR3 contains 18 residues. Here the CDR3 reads CASRGQVGRYRNTGELFF. The CDR3 bases are TGTGCCAGCAGGGGACAGGTTGGCAGATACCGAAACACCGGGGAGCTGTTTTTT.

The table lists this clone with a count of one. V gene TRBV6-5 combines with J gene TRBJ2-7, with 8 positions matching TRBD1. The J segment lost 6 bases and the V segment lost 2 bases, leaving 9 bases of the junction unmatched. Germline V gene sequence: CDR1 MNHEY, CDR2 SVGAGI. The CDR3 consists of 15 residues. CDR3 in amino acids: CASSYRGQGPLEQYF. CDR3 bases: TGTGCCAGCAGTTACCGCGGACAGGGACCCCTCGAGCAGTACTTC.